Detailed here is one TCR beta chain. Antigen specificity is unknown. The sample has other DNA sequences that encode this CDR3 too. This CDR3 has 12 amino acids. The junction had 4 bases not matched to a gene; V was cut back by 4 bases and J by 7 bases. Germline CDR1 and CDR2: SGHAT and FQNNGV. The authors' processing: The study took CDR3 differences across clinicopathological groups and made a distant-metastasis classifier for papillary thyroid cancer from them. TCRdb reanalyzed the PCR reads via MiXCR. TCRdb, not the original authors, processed these V and J calls. The table lists around 17,000 clones, about 25% of them singletons. The data were taken from a study of metastatic and nonmetastatic thyroid tumors. For the study at large: It was across blood and tumor or nodule tissue from malignant and benign thyroid patients that repertoires were compared.

Findings and caveats of the study: Benign nodules reportedly had significantly lower TCR beta diversity than malignant thyroid tumors in blood and tumor.

Before thyroid surgery, none of the patients had received any treatment. The receptor's source is a female donor with papillary thyroid cancer or a benign thyroid nodule (not recorded which). Some clones in this sample may be carry-over from other donors' samples. V gene TRBV11-2 combines with J gene TRBJ2-7; 7 nucleotides match TRBD1. Sequencing was carried out using adjacent normal tissue. The CDR3: CASSYRGREQYF. The CDR3, as DNA: TGTGCCAGCAGCTACAGGGGTCGTGAGCAGTACTTC.